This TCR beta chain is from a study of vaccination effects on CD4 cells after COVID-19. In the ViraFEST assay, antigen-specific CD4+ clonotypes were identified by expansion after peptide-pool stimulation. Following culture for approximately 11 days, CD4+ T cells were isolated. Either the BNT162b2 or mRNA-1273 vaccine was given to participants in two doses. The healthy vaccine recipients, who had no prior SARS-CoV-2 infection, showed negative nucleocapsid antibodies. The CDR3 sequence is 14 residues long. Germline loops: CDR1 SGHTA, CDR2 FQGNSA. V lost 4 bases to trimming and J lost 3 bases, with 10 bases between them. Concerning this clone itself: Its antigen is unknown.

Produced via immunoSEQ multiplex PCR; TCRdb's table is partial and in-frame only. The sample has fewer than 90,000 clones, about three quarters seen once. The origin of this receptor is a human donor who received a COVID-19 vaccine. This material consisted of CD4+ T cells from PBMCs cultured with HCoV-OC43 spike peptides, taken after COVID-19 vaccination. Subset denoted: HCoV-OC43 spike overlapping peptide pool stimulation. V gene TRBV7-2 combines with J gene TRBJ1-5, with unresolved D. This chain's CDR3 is CASSSDGPNQPQHF. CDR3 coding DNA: TGTGCCAGCAGCTCCGACGGTCCCAATCAGCCCCAGCATTTT.